Below, one T cell receptor (beta chain) is given with its context. What it recognizes is unknown. The data stem from a study of T cells after posttransplantation cyclophosphamide. Findings and limits, study-wide: Donor-recipient repertoire similarity was low at 1-2 months, rising over year one.

V gave up 7 bases and J gave up 5 bases; unmatched junction bases: 7. Per the germline V gene, CDR1 is SQVTM and CDR2 is ANQGSEA. The CDR3 totals 12 residues. Profiling relied on immunoSEQ multiplex PCR, and the TCRdb table lists in-frame clones only, not all of them. The sample includes around 30,000 clones, none of them occurring once. Peripheral blood was collected from the related graft donor on the marrow donation day. The sequenced material came from PBMCs. The receptor was isolated from an older woman in good health, CMV-negative, and a related stem cell transplant donor. The genes are TRBV29-1 and TRBJ2-7, with 8 bases that match TRBD2. The CDR3 coding sequence is TGCAGCGCCCCGGCGGGGGGCAACGAGCAGTACTTC. This codes for CSAPAGGNEQYF.